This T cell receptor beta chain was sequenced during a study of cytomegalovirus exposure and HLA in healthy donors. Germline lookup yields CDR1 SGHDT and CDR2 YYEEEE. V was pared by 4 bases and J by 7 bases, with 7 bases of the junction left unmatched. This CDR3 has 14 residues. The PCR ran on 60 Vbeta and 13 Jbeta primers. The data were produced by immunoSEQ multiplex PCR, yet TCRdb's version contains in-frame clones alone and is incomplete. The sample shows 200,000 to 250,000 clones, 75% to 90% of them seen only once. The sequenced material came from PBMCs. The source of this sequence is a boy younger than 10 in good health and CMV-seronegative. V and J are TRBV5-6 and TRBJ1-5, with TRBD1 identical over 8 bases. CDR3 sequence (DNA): TGTGCCAGCAGCGCGAGACAGGGGATACAGCCCCAGCATTTT. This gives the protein CASSARQGIQPQHF.